Listed below are T cell receptor beta chains from one sample, sequenced in a study of T-cell reconstitution after alpha-beta-depleted transplantation in children. TCRdb itself ran the PCR reads through MiXCR, one entry per CDR3 protein. The top ten hold about 6% of the sample, which has some 490,000 distinct CDR3 sequences, around an eighth seen once. Sequencing was performed on PBMCs from the stem cell graft donor, taken from the stem cell graft. The receptors shown here come from a human donor who donated a stem cell graft to a child with combined immunodeficiency. CDR3s include the opening cysteine and the closing phenylalanine or tryptophan. The D gene is left open where the match is weak. Not every row has a clone size; where given, it reads once, few, many or a size class.

D gene	V gene	J gene	clone size	CDR3 protein
NA	TRBV6-1	TRBJ1-5	NA	CASSSSRSNQPQHF
TRBD1	TRBV23-1	TRBJ1-5	NA	CAPRAGTDDSYSNQPQHF
TRBD2	TRBV10-3	TRBJ2-3	NA	CAISGPQLAGGPDTQYF
TRBD2	TRBV12-3/TRBV12-4	TRBJ2-1	few	CASILGRSGNEQFF
NA	TRBV12-5	TRBJ2-1	few	CASGLVAGSWNEQFF
TRBD2	TRBV2	TRBJ2-1	many	CASSEVRLAVYNEQFF
NA	TRBV5-5	TRBJ2-1	many	CASSLIVTPNEQFF
NA	TRBV7-9	TRBJ1-2	many	CASSLAEGYGYTF
TRBD1	TRBV12-3/TRBV12-4	TRBJ1-6	NA	CASTSTGPNSPLHF
NA	TRBV3-1	TRBJ1-1	many	CASSRQSVNTEAFF
TRBD1	TRBV29-1	TRBJ1-1	many	CSVGGRQGGTEAFF
TRBD2	TRBV25-1	TRBJ2-1	NA	CASSEFMGGYNEQFF
NA	TRBV7-9	TRBJ2-2	NA	CASSTASAANTGELFF
NA	TRBV5-1	TRBJ2-1	NA	CASSLASDSQKFF
NA	TRBV24-1	TRBJ2-5	few	CATSDSPGETQYF
NA	TRBV5-1	TRBJ1-2	NA	CASSANRDRPYVYGYTF
TRBD2	TRBV20-1	TRBJ2-6	NA	CSAPGTSGLQGGANVLTF
TRBD2	TRBV20-1	TRBJ2-7	many	CSAHPGGDLYEQYF